The 14 T cell receptor beta chains given below trace back to one sample, sequenced in a study of cytomegalovirus exposure and HLA in healthy donors. PCR employed 60 Vbeta and 13 Jbeta primers. Clones were read by immunoSEQ multiplex PCR, and TCRdb kept only the in-frame ones, dropping some. This sample has about 190,000 clones; around nine tenths occur once, and the top ten carry approximately 1.5%. The sequencing input was PBMCs. The receptor source for this set is a woman under 30 in good health and CMV-seronegative.

The rearrangement uses TRBV10-3 and TRBJ1-5; D call uncertain. The CDR3 length is 14 residues. CDR1 ENHRY and CDR2 SYGVKD come from the germline V gene. Trimming left V 0 bases short and J 7 bases short, with 10 bases between. In DNA form, the CDR3 reads TGTGCCATCAGTGAGTCGAGGGTAGGACAGCCCCAGCATTTT. Translated, it gives CAISESRVGQPQHF.

This clone was detected a few times. The genes are TRBV6-1 and TRBJ2-3; TRBD2 matches at 12 bases. Germline trimming cut 3 bases from V and 3 bases from J; bases unmatched to any gene: 4. From germline, CDR1 is MNHNS and CDR2 SASEGT. This CDR3 is 16 amino acids long. CDR3 residues: CASSETSGGGTDTQYF. Here the CDR3 DNA reads TGTGCCAGCAGTGAGACTAGCGGGGGAGGTACAGATACGCAGTATTTT.

This rearrangement joins TRBV18 to TRBJ2-1; 7 bases match TRBD1. The V gene end was trimmed by 3 bases and the J gene end by 4 bases; junction bases not matched to a gene: 3. The CDR3 consists of 14 residues. Germline V gene lookup returns CDR1 KGHSH and CDR2 LQKENI. This CDR3 is CASSPWDSYNEQFF. The CDR3 nucleotides read TGTGCCAGCTCACCCTGGGACAGTTACAATGAGCAGTTCTTC.

The V and J genes are TRBV6-5 and TRBJ2-2, with a tentative D call TRBD1 (5 bases). The germline V gene has CDR1 MNHEY and CDR2 SVGAGI. Trimming pared 7 bases from V and 5 bases from J, leaving 11 bases between. The CDR3 has 13 amino acids. This CDR3 is CASTAGITGELFF. For the CDR3, the DNA is TGTGCCAGCACCGCAGGGATTACCGGGGAGCTGTTTTTT.

In nucleotides, the CDR3 is TGTGCCATCGGGCAAGGGATGGACAGGGGCTCCTACGAGCAGTACTTC. Protein: CAIGQGMDRGSYEQYF. This chain uses TRBV10-3 with TRBJ2-7; 9 nucleotides align to TRBD1. Germline V CDR1 and CDR2: ENHRY, SYGVKD. The CDR3 totals 16 residues. The V and J ends lost 8 bases and 0 bases, in that order; junction bases with no gene match: 11.

This chain connects TRBV6-5 to TRBJ2-5, with TRBD2 as a possible D gene (5 bases). The DNA end is more similar to TRBJ2-7, so the J call may be wrong. CDR1 is MNHEY and CDR2 is SVGAGI in the germline V gene. The CDR3 loop spans 14 amino acids. CDR3 nucleotides: TGTGCCAGCAGTTACAGCCGGACTCCTTACGAGCAGTACTTC. Its translation is CASSYSRTPYEQYF.

This clone was observed once. V usage is TRBV5-1 and J usage is TRBJ2-7; 8 bases match TRBD1. V was clipped by 4 bases and J by 7 bases; unmatched bases: 7. CDR1 SGHRS and CDR2 YFSETQ come from the germline V gene. This CDR3 has 13 residues. The CDR3 loop is CASSLGQGKEQYF. The CDR3 DNA reads TGCGCCAGCAGCCTCGGACAGGGAAAGGAGCAGTACTTC.

This chain links TRBV11-3 with TRBJ1-4; 11 bases align to TRBD1. The CDR3 length is 14 residues. Germline values: CDR1 SGHNT, CDR2 YENEEA. With V trimmed by 5 bases and J by 9 bases, 5 bases remained unmatched. The CDR3, as DNA: TGTGCCAGCAGCCGGGACAGGGGGACACAAAAACTGTTTTTT. As protein: CASSRDRGTQKLFF.

The rearrangement joins TRBV7-2 to TRBJ2-2; D is uncertain. Looked up from germline, CDR1 is SGHTA and CDR2 is FQGNSA. Deletions cut 7 bases from V and 0 bases from J, with 12 bases between. The CDR3 has 15 residues. The CDR3, as DNA: TGTGCCAGCACCCTTAGACATTCGAACACCGGGGAGCTGTTTTTT. The encoded protein is CASTLRHSNTGELFF.

The V gene is TRBV30, the J gene TRBJ1-6; D is possibly TRBD1 (6 bases). The CDR3 spans 16 residues. The V and J ends lost 0 bases and 4 bases respectively, with 13 bases between them. Germline V gene data show CDR1 as GTSNPN and CDR2 as SVGIG (reference sequence). In nucleotides, the CDR3 is TGTGCCTGGAGTGTACCGGGACAATTGTATAATTCACCCCTCCACTTT. Its protein product is CAWSVPGQLYNSPLHF.

The chain uses TRBV5-4 and TRBJ1-4; 9 nucleotides match TRBD1. V trimming: 4 bases; J trimming: 5 bases; junction bases outside the gene matches: 3. The CDR3 is 14 amino acids. Per germline, CDR1 SGHNT and CDR2 YYREEE (reference sequence). CDR3 sequence: CASSPDRGNEKLFF. DNA for the CDR3: TGTGCCAGCAGCCCGGACAGGGGCAATGAAAAACTGTTTTTT.

V is TRBV29-1 and J is TRBJ2-3, with D perhaps matching TRBD2 (5 bases). This CDR3 contains 13 residues. Germline CDR1 is SQVTM and CDR2 is ANQGSEA. V was clipped by 4 bases and J by 2 bases, with 10 bases between them. CDR3: CSVAAGVTDTQYF. The CDR3 bases are TGCAGCGTTGCTGCGGGTGTCACAGATACGCAGTATTTT.

This chain connects TRBV4-2 to TRBJ1-2, with D perhaps TRBD1 (5 bases). Looked up from germline, CDR1 is LGHNA and CDR2 is YNFKEQ. CDR3 length: 17 residues. Trimming cost V 0 bases and J 3 bases, with 17 bases left between them. CDR3 sequence reads: CASSQDLGGVVDYGYTF. CDR3 DNA: TGTGCCAGCAGCCAAGATCTCGGGGGGGTGGTGGACTATGGCTACACCTTC.

This rearrangement joins TRBV28 to TRBJ2-7; D may be TRBD1 (5 bases). V was clipped by 7 bases and J by 5 bases, with 21 bases between them. The germline CDR1 and CDR2 sequences are MDHEN and SYDVKM. The CDR3 is made up of 15 amino acids. CDR3 in DNA: TGTGCCAGCACCCTAGGGGTTTTGGAAAGAAACGAGCAGTACTTC. Translation gives CASTLGVLERNEQYF.